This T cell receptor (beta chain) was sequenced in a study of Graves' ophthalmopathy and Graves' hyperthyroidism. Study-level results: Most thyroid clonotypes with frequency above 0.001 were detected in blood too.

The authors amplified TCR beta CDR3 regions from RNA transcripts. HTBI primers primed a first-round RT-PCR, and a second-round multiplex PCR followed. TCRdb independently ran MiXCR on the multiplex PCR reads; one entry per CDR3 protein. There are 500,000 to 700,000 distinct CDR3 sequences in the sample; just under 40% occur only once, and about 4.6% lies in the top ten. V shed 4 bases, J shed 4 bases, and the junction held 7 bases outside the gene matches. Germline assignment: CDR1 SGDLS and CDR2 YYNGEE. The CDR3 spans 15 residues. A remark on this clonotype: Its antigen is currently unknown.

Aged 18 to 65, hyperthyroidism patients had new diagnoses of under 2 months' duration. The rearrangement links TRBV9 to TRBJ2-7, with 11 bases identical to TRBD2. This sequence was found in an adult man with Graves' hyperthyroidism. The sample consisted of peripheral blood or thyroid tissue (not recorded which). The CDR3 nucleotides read TGTGCCAGCAGCACAGGACTAGCGGGTATGTACGAGCAGTACTTC. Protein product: CASSTGLAGMYEQYF.